This record concerns one T cell receptor (beta chain) sequence. What it binds is not known. V lost 8 bases and J 6 bases, leaving 5 bases between the germline ends. CDR3 size: 11 residues. Germline lookup yields CDR1 MNHNS and CDR2 SASEGT. This record belongs to a study of T cell repertoires in cytomegalovirus infection. As for the study in general: Matching HLA type and CMV infection were both indicated by public TCR beta signatures.

Broader study findings: The cumulative frequency of public TCR beta families distinguished individuals who carried CMV together with the relevant HLA. In two of eight donors, the top clonotype was HLA-C-restricted CMV-specific.

From the reads, TCRdb called clonotypes with MiXCR, one entry per CDR3 protein. The sample has hundreds of thousands of distinct CDR3 sequences, approximately 32% seen once; the top ten hold 15% to 25%. The receptor was derived from a human donor in good health (CMV status not recorded). Some clones in this sample may be carry-over from other donors' samples. The specimen was cultured PBMCs, collected from culture after CMV antigen stimulation. The chain joins TRBV6-1 to TRBJ1-6, with D uncertain. In DNA form, the CDR3 reads TGTGCCAGCGGCCCTAATTCACCCCTCCACTTT. Protein product: CASGPNSPLHF.